This T cell receptor beta chain was recovered during a study of cytomegalovirus exposure and HLA in healthy donors. Findings of the study overall: TCR sequences were mostly rare, though some public TCRs occurred in many donors. According to a later analysis, most TCR beta chains associated with CMV appeared HLA-restricted. Analysis performed later found 15,000 or so TCR beta sequences associated with HLA alleles at 0.05 false discovery rate.

In the case of this clone: Its antigen is undetermined.

The PCR employed 60 Vbeta primers together with 13 Jbeta primers. In the original processing: A later analysis counted roughly 74 million unique TCR beta chains, some 10 million shared. Using immunoSEQ multiplex PCR, the repertoire was profiled, and TCRdb retains in-frame clones only, with some absent. V, J and clone size reflect that table, while D and trimming were determined from the DNA. The sample shows approximately 140,000 clones, roughly two thirds of them seen only once. Material for sequencing was PBMCs. This TCR came from a human donor in good health.

CDR3 sequence (DNA): TGTGCCAGTAAACGGACTAGCGGGAGCTACGAGCAGTACTTC. Protein sequence: CASKRTSGSYEQYF. This chain connects TRBV19 to TRBJ2-7; 13 positions match TRBD2. The trim removed 7 bases at V and 3 bases at J, leaving 3 bases unmatched. CDR3 length: 14 residues. Germline CDR1 LNHDA, CDR2 SQIVND (reference sequence).